This T cell receptor (beta chain) was retrieved from a study of shared clonotypes between healthy human individuals. Germline V CDR1 and CDR2: GTSNPN, SVGIG (reference sequence). The CDR3 sequence is 15 residues long. Trimming at V came to 6 bases and at J to 0 bases, leaving 5 bases not matched to a gene. Per the study methods: In the immunoSEQ data, sequences were junction-only and lacked quality scores, so filtering differed. Measured with immunoSEQ multiplex PCR; TCRdb has only the in-frame clones, and not every one. V and J calls and clone size come straight from that table; D and trimming were deduced from the DNA. The sample shows 450,000 to 500,000 clones, roughly 80% of them seen only once.

Sequencing was done on a sample of PBMCs. The chain employs TRBV30 and TRBJ2-1; 10 bases line up with TRBD2. This TCR was sampled from a woman in her thirties or forties in good health. Some clones in this sample may be carry-over from other donors' samples. The CDR3 bases are TGTGCCTGCACTAGCGGGGCGAGCTCCTACAATGAGCAGTTCTTC. Translating gives CACTSGASSYNEQFF.